The TCR beta chain described here comes from a study of T cell repertoires and Cas9 in healthy adults. TCRdb's table, derived via immunoSEQ multiplex PCR, lists solely in-frame clones and lacks some. The table shows more than 20,000 clones, with under 95% occurring only once. For this clone: Antigen specificity is unknown.

The CDR3 is 15 residues long. The germline V gene encodes CDR1 MNHEY and CDR2 SMNVEV (reference sequence). The ends were cut back, 6 bases at V and 2 bases at J, with 14 bases in the middle. General study points: SpCas9-reactive effector T cells were reportedly restrained in vitro by SpCas9-reactive regulatory T cells.

Sequenced: CD4+ effector T cells (CD127+, CD25-, CD137-, CD154-) from PBMCs; culture status not recorded. The chain couples TRBV27 to TRBJ1-5, with D tentatively TRBD1 (5 bases). This TCR was sampled from a human donor in good health. The CDR3 coding sequence is TGTGCCAGCAGAGGGGCTAGGGAACGCAATCAGCCCCAGCATTTT. This gives the protein CASRGARERNQPQHF.